This T cell receptor (beta chain) was profiled in a study of blood T cell repertoires in COVID-19. For the study at large: Sample material is recorded as cDNA or gDNA derived from T cells, B-cell-depleted T cells, or PBMCs.

Note on this clone: One end of the junction fails to match germline, which may point to a read error.

Across about two dozen US areas, participants ranged in age from roughly 18 to 95 years. The data were produced by immunoSEQ multiplex PCR, yet TCRdb's version contains in-frame clones alone and is incomplete. The repertoire holds some 300,000 clones, with roughly 86% as singletons. The germline CDR1 and CDR2 sequences are LGHDT and YNNKEL (reference sequence). The CDR3 extends over 16 amino acids. This rearrangement joins TRBV3-1 (or the pseudogene TRBV3-2) to TRBJ2-7; D remains ambiguous. This clonotype originated in a woman in her 50s who had been exposed to COVID-19. Input material: PBMCs or T cells enriched from blood (not recorded which). The CDR3 loop reads CASSKDTVLSSYEQYF. The CDR3 DNA reads as TGTGCCAGCAGCAAAGATACGGTCTTATCGTCGTACGAGCAGTACTTC.